This paragraph covers one T cell receptor beta chain sequence. What it recognizes is unknown. The authors sorted CD4+ naive, central memory, regulatory and stem cell-like memory cells via CD45RO/CCR7/CD25/CD127/CD95/CD27. V was cut by 1 base and J by 2 bases, with 11 bases left in between. Germline V lookup: CDR1 KGHSH, CDR2 LQKENI. This CDR3 contains 15 residues. This record belongs to a study of beta chain features in type 1 diabetes. Reverse transcription of all isolated RNA meant that expressed TCRB transcripts were sequenced. The data were produced by immunoSEQ multiplex PCR, yet TCRdb's version contains in-frame clones alone and is incomplete. The sample includes about 160,000 clones, roughly 8% seen only once; the top ten take 0.5% to 0.55%. Study-level findings and limits: In every one of the four CD4+ subsets, TCRB CDR3s were moderately but significantly shorter in Type 1 diabetes patients. The study found that naive, central memory and Treg TCRB repertoires appeared more similar in patients than in healthy donors. Researchers could not determine here whether HLA type influences TCRB rearrangement. There was a possibility that cDNA sequencing over-represented cells with high TCR expression.

This receptor was obtained from a man aged 18 to 30 with type 1 diabetes. The source material was central memory CD4+ T cells from blood. The rearrangement links TRBV18 to TRBJ2-5; D ambiguous. The CDR3 here is CASSPQPVYQETQYF. CDR3 in DNA: TGTGCCAGCTCACCACAACCGGTTTATCAAGAGACCCAGTACTTC.